A selection of T cell receptor beta chains follows, all from one sample in a study of cytomegalovirus exposure and HLA in healthy donors. Assay: immunoSEQ multiplex PCR; the TCRdb copy retains only in-frame clones and omits some. The data hold 60,000 to 80,000 clones, with over 60% observed a single time. Material for sequencing was PBMCs. These receptors came from a woman aged 25 to 45 in good health and CMV-seronegative. Each CDR3 is given with its conserved first and last residue.

j_call: TRBJ2-2
v_call: TRBV5-1
cdr3_aa: CASSFRDTVAGELFF

j_call: TRBJ1-3
v_call: TRBV6-5
cdr3_aa: CASSAGRGGNTIYF

j_call: TRBJ2-1
v_call: TRBV19
cdr3_aa: CASSTRTSGVNEQFF

j_call: TRBJ2-7
v_call: TRBV10-3
cdr3_aa: CAISESDAAGKYEQYF

j_call: TRBJ1-6
v_call: TRBV30
cdr3_aa: CAWSVRRGVNSPLHF

j_call: TRBJ1-2
v_call: TRBV6-5
cdr3_aa: CASSAGFYGYTF

j_call: TRBJ1-1
v_call: TRBV11-2
cdr3_aa: CASSLDGTDHTEAFF

j_call: TRBJ1-6
v_call: TRBV6-5
cdr3_aa: CASGMQGNRSPLHF

j_call: TRBJ2-3
v_call: TRBV28
cdr3_aa: CASSDSGDTQYF

j_call: TRBJ1-2
v_call: TRBV28
cdr3_aa: CASSRYSYGYTF

j_call: TRBJ1-3
v_call: TRBV6-1
cdr3_aa: CASSEQTGEVDTIYF

j_call: TRBJ1-4
v_call: TRBV5-6
cdr3_aa: CASSLGGNEKLFF

j_call: TRBJ2-6
v_call: TRBV27
cdr3_aa: CASSSWGQGYSGANVLTF

j_call: TRBJ1-4
v_call: TRBV19
cdr3_aa: CASSRGTGSVKLFF

j_call: TRBJ1-1
v_call: TRBV27
cdr3_aa: CASSSSGYLDTEAFF

j_call: TRBJ1-1
v_call: TRBV21-1
cdr3_aa: CASSKSGNTEAFF

j_call: TRBJ2-7
v_call: TRBV28
cdr3_aa: CASTKGGLAVISYEQYF

j_call: TRBJ2-2
v_call: TRBV4-3
cdr3_aa: CASSQDRLTANTGELFF

j_call: TRBJ2-5
v_call: TRBV19
cdr3_aa: CASSPGTGWGETQYF

j_call: TRBJ1-1
v_call: TRBV5-4
cdr3_aa: CASSLILGGEGNTEAFF

j_call: TRBJ2-5
v_call: TRBV28
cdr3_aa: CASSLSLARGIQETQYF

j_call: TRBJ1-5
v_call: TRBV19
cdr3_aa: CASSITEYSNQPQHF

j_call: TRBJ1-2
v_call: TRBV7-3
cdr3_aa: CASSLGTGYGYTF

j_call: TRBJ2-2
v_call: TRBV6-5
cdr3_aa: CASSYNRVTGELFF

j_call: TRBJ1-2
v_call: TRBV27
cdr3_aa: CASSLVGGGGYTF

j_call: TRBJ1-1
v_call: TRBV11-3
cdr3_aa: CASSQGQGADTEAFF

j_call: TRBJ2-7
v_call: TRBV7-9
cdr3_aa: CSSSLQLGTSGRRYYEQYF

j_call: TRBJ1-1
v_call: TRBV21-1
cdr3_aa: CASSKVSGQQDTEAFF

j_call: TRBJ1-5
v_call: TRBV7-2
cdr3_aa: CASSRDRGQPQHF

j_call: TRBJ1-1
v_call: TRBV7-2
cdr3_aa: CASSLAAGGNTEAFF

j_call: TRBJ1-1
v_call: TRBV27
cdr3_aa: CASTPSNYLNTEAFF

j_call: TRBJ2-1
v_call: TRBV9
cdr3_aa: CASSAQFRTSGGNNEQFF

j_call: TRBJ2-7
v_call: TRBV6-5
cdr3_aa: CASSYLGTSGSYEQYF

j_call: TRBJ1-2
v_call: TRBV27
cdr3_aa: CASSDRASYGYTF

j_call: TRBJ2-2
v_call: TRBV7-2
cdr3_aa: CASSLGLGLAGGGELFF

j_call: TRBJ2-5
v_call: TRBV30
cdr3_aa: CAWNPGQGAWGGTQYF

j_call: TRBJ1-5
v_call: TRBV19
cdr3_aa: CASSQGDQPQHF

j_call: TRBJ1-5
v_call: TRBV7-6
cdr3_aa: CASSLAGGQPQHF

j_call: TRBJ1-4
v_call: TRBV18
cdr3_aa: CASSPQGEWGWGPSEKLFF

j_call: TRBJ1-1
v_call: TRBV28
cdr3_aa: CASTLRRAGLFF

j_call: TRBJ2-2
v_call: TRBV9
cdr3_aa: CASSIGTGGAFPGELFF

j_call: TRBJ1-2
v_call: TRBV30
cdr3_aa: CAWTGQGFYGYTF

j_call: TRBJ1-2
v_call: TRBV10-1
cdr3_aa: CASSLGQGSDGYTF

j_call: TRBJ2-5
v_call: TRBV18
cdr3_aa: CASSPPSGGLGAQYF

j_call: TRBJ2-3
v_call: TRBV6-5
cdr3_aa: CASRALTGGPRQYF

j_call: TRBJ1-2
v_call: TRBV10-3
cdr3_aa: CAISDPVGQIYGYTF

j_call: TRBJ1-2
v_call: TRBV25-1
cdr3_aa: CASSVPGGGGGYTF

j_call: TRBJ2-2
v_call: TRBV5-1
cdr3_aa: CASSSSASGLNTGELFF

j_call: TRBJ1-1
v_call: TRBV19
cdr3_aa: CASSRQASATEAFF

j_call: TRBJ1-4
v_call: TRBV30
cdr3_aa: CAWGQGIDEKLFF

j_call: TRBJ2-2
v_call: TRBV29-1
cdr3_aa: CSVVEGGNTGELFF

j_call: TRBJ1-4
v_call: TRBV30
cdr3_aa: CAWSEDRGRGWDEKLFF

j_call: TRBJ2-3
v_call: TRBV7-3
cdr3_aa: CASSLTASGGTDTQYF

j_call: TRBJ2-7
v_call: TRBV27
cdr3_aa: CASGAGNPAYEQYF

j_call: TRBJ1-1
v_call: TRBV2
cdr3_aa: CASSDFDRGRTEAFF

j_call: TRBJ1-4
v_call: TRBV7-2
cdr3_aa: CASSLWGRNEKLFF

j_call: TRBJ1-4
v_call: TRBV2
cdr3_aa: CASRDRTAPNEKLFF

j_call: TRBJ2-7
v_call: TRBV19
cdr3_aa: CASSSTVSYEQYF